This T cell receptor beta chain was recorded in a study of spatial heterogeneity in lung cancer. Overall study: Sequenced follow-up PBMC samples came a median of about two years after resection, where available. The mean occurrence of each unique TCR and UMI combination in raw reads exceeded eight. There were consistently more beta-chain sequences detected than alpha-chain sequences.

Each CDR3 protein is one row after TCRdb ran MiXCR on the 5' RACE reads. Of 25,000 to 35,000 distinct CDR3 sequences in the sample, 5% to 6.5% were seen once. Sample time point: blood at routine non-recurrence follow-up after resection. Sequencing covered unsorted whole RNA taken from tumor, nontumor lung or frozen PBMC. Trimming removed 5 bases from V and 4 bases from J, with 4 bases in between. CDR3 length: 11 amino acids. The germline gives CDR1 SGHRS, CDR2 YFSETQ. This clonotype was found many times. This TCR derives from a female donor with early-stage non-small cell lung cancer. This rearrangement joins TRBV5-1 to TRBJ2-1, with D uncertain. Sample: PBMCs, taken at follow-up. CDR3 DNA: TGCGCCAGCAGTGAATACAATGAGCAGTTCTTC. Translation gives CASSEYNEQFF.